This T cell receptor beta chain derives from a study of regulatory T cells in long-lasting Graves disease. About this clonotype: Antigen: not known.

Construction of the TCR beta libraries employed iRepertoire HTBI primers in conjunction with Arm-PCR of CDR3 regions. MiXCR, applied by TCRdb to the multiplex PCR reads, yields one record per CDR3 protein. Of under 500,000 distinct CDR3 sequences listed, around 20% are singletons. Study findings and constraints: Newly diagnosed Graves' patients had higher TCR diversity than persistent ones.

Documented time point: persistent/refractory GD, antithyroid drugs over 5 years with positive TRAb. The authors made the TCR library using RNA they extracted from PBMCs. The CDR3 contains 15 residues. Trimming at V came to 0 bases and at J to 5 bases, leaving 7 bases not matched to a gene. Germline-derived CDR1 and CDR2 are MNHEY and SMNVEV (reference sequence). The sequence was obtained from a female donor with Graves disease. The V call is TRBV27, the J call TRBJ2-7; TRBD1 matches at 7 bases. The sequencing here drew on peripheral blood mononuclear cells (PBMCs), taken when the disease was refractory, from a patient treated with antithyroid drugs. The CDR3 region is CASSLSGQKRDEQYF. In DNA, the CDR3 is TGTGCCAGCAGTTTATCGGGACAGAAAAGGGACGAGCAGTACTTC.